The following is a T cell receptor beta chain sequence with its context. No cognate antigen has been identified for it. The input lacks base qualities; no much larger clone sits a single base away. CDR1 and CDR2 (LGHDT, YNNKEL) derive from the germline V gene (reference sequence). Clipping removes 3 bases from V and 3 bases from J, with 2 as the unmatched junction base count. The CDR3 covers 15 residues, taking in both the cysteine and the phenylalanine. Just CDR3 DNA is preserved here, 45 bases in frame from base 1. The record originates from a study of Ad26.COV2.S vaccination and SARS-CoV-2 variants (dated by TCRdb to 2020 to 2022). For the study in its entirety: Donors in the vaccine arm were drawn from COV1001, a multicentre, randomized, double-blind, placebo-controlled phase I-IIa trial testing Ad26.COV2.S in healthy adults. Dosing of Ad26.COV2.S was intramuscular, at either 5x10^10 or 1x10^11 viral particles, delivered as one shot or as two shots spaced 56 days apart. Sequencing of the TCRbeta repertoire served to evaluate the specificity and breadth of SARS-CoV-2-reactive T cell receptors following Ad26.COV2.S vaccination. A total of 32 samples were included in the TCR-sequenced set, comprising 19 Ad26.COV2.S vaccine recipients, 5 placebo recipients and 8 SARS-CoV-2 convalescent individuals. Trial participants were randomized into five groups of five, in which low-dose or high-dose Ad26.COV2.S was given once or twice, or placebo was given on both occasions. Investigators did not know the trial group allocation while performing experiments and assessing outcomes. Summary of the overall study and its limitations: Vaccine and placebo recipients had similar non-spike TCR breadth, a finding consistent with the vaccine containing only spike. The authors noted that total T cell responses may have been underestimated by the TCR breadth and depth analyses. Spike-specific TCR breadth was higher in Ad26.COV2.S recipients than in placebo recipients (P = 0.0014). The study was not powered for comparison of responses between vaccine doses or regimens. Substantial breadth of spike-specific CD8+ and CD4+ T cell responses was reported after vaccination.

Taken with the paper, the label for treatment or condition translates to: around 19 received Ad26.COV2.S at low or high dose, single or two shots; about 5 received placebo; per-sample allocation not given. For vaccine and placebo recipients, the sequenced repertoires came from samples collected on day 63 after the first injection. Between 29 July and 7 August 2020, Cohort 1b enrolled fewer than 30 adults aged 18-55 years at one site in Boston, USA. Ad26.COV2.S was a replication-incompetent adenovirus type 26 vector that expressed a prefusion-stabilized SARS-CoV-2 spike protein derived from the original Wuhan strain. The immunoSEQ Assay was used to sequence TCRbeta CDR3 regions. After extraction, genomic DNA underwent amplification by bias-controlled multiplex PCR, followed by high-throughput sequencing. The authors' analysis ran thus. To quantify the absolute abundance of every unique TCRbeta CDR3 region, sequences were collapsed and filtered. T cell fraction was estimated by normalization of TCRbeta template counts to usable DNA, with usable DNA being measured through amplification of reference genes present in all nucleated cells. Repertoire TCRs were annotated as SARS-CoV-2-specific by exact matching of V gene, CDR3 amino acid sequence and J gene to a known reactive TCR set. The reference SARS-CoV-2 TCR set came from MIRA and was filtered for enrichment in COVID-19-positive ImmuneCODE repertoires, removing public or cross-reactive TCRs. Using the MIRA antigens, annotated TCRs were further analysed by specific ORF or by position within an ORF. Depth was the summed frequency of annotated unique rearrangements, while breadth was defined as annotated unique rearrangements over total unique productive rearrangements. Group comparisons of TCR breadth used two-sided Wilcoxon rank-sum tests. The clones in this table, taken by TCRdb from immuneACCESS, are in-frame only. Not every clone is retained; where verified, under half of the shortfall comes from an unresolved V gene, and the cause of the rest is unknown. The DNA was the basis for D and trimming; V, J and clone size are from that table. The sample table lists 350,000 to 400,000 clones, approximately 91% of them with a count of one. The top ten clones comprise around 1.9% of the sample.

The sequence joins TRBV3-1 (or the pseudogene TRBV3-2) to TRBJ1-4; 9 central nucleotides agree with TRBD1. This TCR was recovered from a person between 18 and 60 years old who received the Ad26.COV2.S COVID-19 vaccine or a placebo. The source was peripheral blood, collected in a trial of Ad26.COV2.S vaccine versus placebo. Read as DNA, the sequence is TGTGCCAGCAGCCACCGACAGGGGGCTAATGAAAAACTGTTTTTT. Translated, this is CASSHRQGANEKLFF.